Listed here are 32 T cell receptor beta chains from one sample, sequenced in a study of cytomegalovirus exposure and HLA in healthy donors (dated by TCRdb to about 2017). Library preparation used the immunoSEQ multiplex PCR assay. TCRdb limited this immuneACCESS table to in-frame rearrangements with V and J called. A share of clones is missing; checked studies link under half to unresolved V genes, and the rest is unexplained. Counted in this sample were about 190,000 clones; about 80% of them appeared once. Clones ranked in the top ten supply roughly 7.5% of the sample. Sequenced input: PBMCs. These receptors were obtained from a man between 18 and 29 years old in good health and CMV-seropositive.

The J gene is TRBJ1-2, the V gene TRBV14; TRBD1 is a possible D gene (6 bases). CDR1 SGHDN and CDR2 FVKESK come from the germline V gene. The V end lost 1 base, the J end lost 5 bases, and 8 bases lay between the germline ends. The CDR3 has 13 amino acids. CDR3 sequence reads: CASSQGGGYGYTF. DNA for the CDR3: TGTGCCAGCAGCCAAGGAGGGGGTTATGGCTACACCTTC.

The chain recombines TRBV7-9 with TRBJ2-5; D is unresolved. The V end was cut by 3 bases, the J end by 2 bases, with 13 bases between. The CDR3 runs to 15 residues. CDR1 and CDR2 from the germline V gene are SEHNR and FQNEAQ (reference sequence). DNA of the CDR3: TGTGCCAGCAGCTTGAGTCTAGTACCACAAGAGACCCAGTACTTC. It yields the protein CASSLSLVPQETQYF.

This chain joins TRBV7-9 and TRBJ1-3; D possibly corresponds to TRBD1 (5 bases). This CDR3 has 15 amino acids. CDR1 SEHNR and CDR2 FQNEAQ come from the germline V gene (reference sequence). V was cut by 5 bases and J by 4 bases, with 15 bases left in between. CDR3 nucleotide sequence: TGTGCCAGCAGCGCCCGCGCGGGGCCAGGAAACACCATATATTTT. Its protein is CASSARAGPGNTIYF.

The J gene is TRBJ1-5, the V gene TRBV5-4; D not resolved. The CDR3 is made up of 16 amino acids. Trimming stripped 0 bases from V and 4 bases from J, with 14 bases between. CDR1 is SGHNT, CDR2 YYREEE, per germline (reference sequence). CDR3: CASSLGADSTNQPQHF. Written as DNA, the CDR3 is TGTGCCAGCAGCTTGGGGGCAGATTCTACTAATCAGCCCCAGCATTTT.

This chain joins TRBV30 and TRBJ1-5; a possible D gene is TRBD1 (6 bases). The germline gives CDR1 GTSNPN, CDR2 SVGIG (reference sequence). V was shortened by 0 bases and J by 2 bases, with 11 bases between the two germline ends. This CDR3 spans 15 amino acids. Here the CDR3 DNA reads TGTGCCTGGAGTGTAGCCTCAGGGGGCAATCAGCCCCAGCATTTT. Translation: CAWSVASGGNQPQHF.

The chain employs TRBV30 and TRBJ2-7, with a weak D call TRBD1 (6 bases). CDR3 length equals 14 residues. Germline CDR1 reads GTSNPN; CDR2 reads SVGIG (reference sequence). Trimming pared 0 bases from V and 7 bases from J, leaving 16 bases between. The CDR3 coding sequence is TGTGCCTGGAGTGTCGGTGGGTATAGGGGGGAGCAGTACTTC. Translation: CAWSVGGYRGEQYF.

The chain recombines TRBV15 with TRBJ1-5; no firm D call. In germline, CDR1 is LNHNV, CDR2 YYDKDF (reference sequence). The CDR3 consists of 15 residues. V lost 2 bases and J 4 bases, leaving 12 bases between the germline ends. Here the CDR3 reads CATSRTPGGNQPQHF. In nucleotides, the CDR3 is TGTGCCACCAGCAGAACCCCGGGAGGAAATCAGCCCCAGCATTTT.

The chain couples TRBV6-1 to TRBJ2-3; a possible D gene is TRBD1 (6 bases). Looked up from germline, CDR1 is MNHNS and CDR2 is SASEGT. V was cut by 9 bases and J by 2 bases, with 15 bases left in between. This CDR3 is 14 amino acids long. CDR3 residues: CASYPGHPTDTQYF. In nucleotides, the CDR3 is TGTGCCAGTTATCCGGGACATCCCACAGATACGCAGTATTTT.

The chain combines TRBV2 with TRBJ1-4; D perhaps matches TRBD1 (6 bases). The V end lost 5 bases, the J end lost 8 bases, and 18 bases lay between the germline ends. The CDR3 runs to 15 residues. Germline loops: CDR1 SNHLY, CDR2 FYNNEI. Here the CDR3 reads CASSRLRGFDEKLFF. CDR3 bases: TGTGCCAGCAGTCGACTCAGGGGCTTCGACGAAAAACTGTTTTTT.

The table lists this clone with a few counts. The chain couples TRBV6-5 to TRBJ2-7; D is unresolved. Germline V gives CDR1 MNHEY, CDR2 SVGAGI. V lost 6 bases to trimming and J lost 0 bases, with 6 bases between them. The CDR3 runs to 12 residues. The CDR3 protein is CASRRASYEQYF. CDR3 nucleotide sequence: TGTGCCAGCAGGCGTGCCTCCTACGAGCAGTACTTC.

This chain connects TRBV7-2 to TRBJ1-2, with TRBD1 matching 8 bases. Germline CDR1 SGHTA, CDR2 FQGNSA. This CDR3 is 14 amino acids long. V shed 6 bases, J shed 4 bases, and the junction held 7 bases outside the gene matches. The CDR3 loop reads CASSPTGGGYGYTF. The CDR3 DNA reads TGTGCCAGCAGTCCCACAGGGGGAGGCTATGGCTACACCTTC.

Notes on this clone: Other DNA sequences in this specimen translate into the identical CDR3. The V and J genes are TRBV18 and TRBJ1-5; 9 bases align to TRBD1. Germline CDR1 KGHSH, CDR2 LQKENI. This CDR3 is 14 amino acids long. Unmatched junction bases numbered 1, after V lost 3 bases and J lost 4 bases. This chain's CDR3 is CASSPGQGNQPQHF. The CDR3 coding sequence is TGTGCCAGCTCACCGGGACAGGGTAATCAGCCCCAGCATTTT.

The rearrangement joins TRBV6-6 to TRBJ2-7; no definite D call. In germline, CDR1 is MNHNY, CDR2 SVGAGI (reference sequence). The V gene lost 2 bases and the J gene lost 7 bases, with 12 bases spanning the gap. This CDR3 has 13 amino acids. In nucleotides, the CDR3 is TGTGCCAGCAGTTACGAAGTTAACTTGGAGCAGTACTTC. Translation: CASSYEVNLEQYF.

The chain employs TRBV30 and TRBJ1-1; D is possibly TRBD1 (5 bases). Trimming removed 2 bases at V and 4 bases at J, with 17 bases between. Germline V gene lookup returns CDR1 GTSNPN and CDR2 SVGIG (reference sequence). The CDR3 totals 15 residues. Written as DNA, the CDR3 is TGTGCCTGGAGTAAGAAGGGTGGGGGGGGCACTGAAGCTTTCTTT. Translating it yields CAWSKKGGGGTEAFF.

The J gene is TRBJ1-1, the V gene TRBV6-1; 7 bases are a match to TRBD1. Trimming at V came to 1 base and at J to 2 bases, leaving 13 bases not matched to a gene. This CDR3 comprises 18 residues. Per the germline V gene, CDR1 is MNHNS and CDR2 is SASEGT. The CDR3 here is CASSEGTGNLFFNTEAFF. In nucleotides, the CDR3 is TGTGCCAGCAGTGAAGGGACAGGAAACCTATTTTTTAACACTGAAGCTTTCTTT.

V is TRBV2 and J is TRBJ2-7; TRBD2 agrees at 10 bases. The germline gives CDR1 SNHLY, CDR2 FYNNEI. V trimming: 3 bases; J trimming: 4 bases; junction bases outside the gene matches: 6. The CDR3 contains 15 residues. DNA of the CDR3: TGTGCCAGCAGTGACGCCCTAGCGGGAGTGTACGAGCAGTACTTC. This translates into CASSDALAGVYEQYF.

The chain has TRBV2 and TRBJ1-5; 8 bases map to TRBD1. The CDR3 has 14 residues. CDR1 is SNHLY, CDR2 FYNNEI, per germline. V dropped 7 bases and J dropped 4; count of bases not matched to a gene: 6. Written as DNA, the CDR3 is TGTGCCAGCAAAACCCGGACAGGGAATCAGCCCCAGCATTTT. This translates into CASKTRTGNQPQHF.

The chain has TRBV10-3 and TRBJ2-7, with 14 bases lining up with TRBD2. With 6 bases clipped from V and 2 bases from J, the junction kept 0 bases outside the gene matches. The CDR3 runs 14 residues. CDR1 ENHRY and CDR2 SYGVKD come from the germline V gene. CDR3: CAIRGLAGAYEQYF. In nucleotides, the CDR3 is TGTGCCATCAGGGGACTAGCGGGAGCCTACGAGCAGTACTTC.

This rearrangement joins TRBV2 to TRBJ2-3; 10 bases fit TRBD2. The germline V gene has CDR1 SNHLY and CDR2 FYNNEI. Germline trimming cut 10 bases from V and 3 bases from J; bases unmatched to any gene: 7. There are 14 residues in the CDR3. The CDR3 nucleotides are TGTGCCAACATGGGACTAGCGAGTACAGATACGCAGTATTTT. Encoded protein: CANMGLASTDTQYF.

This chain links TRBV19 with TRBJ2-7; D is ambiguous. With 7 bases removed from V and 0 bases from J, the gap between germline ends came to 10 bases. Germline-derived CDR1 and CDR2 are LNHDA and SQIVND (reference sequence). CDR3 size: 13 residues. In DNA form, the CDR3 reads TGTGCCAGTAAGAGCGATTCCTCCTACGAGCAGTACTTC. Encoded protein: CASKSDSSYEQYF.

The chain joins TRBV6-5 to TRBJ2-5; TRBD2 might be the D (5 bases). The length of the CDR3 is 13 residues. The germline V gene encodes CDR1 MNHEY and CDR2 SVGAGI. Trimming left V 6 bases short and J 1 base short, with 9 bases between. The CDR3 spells CASRDWLQETQYF. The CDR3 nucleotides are TGTGCCAGCAGGGACTGGCTCCAAGAGACCCAGTACTTC.

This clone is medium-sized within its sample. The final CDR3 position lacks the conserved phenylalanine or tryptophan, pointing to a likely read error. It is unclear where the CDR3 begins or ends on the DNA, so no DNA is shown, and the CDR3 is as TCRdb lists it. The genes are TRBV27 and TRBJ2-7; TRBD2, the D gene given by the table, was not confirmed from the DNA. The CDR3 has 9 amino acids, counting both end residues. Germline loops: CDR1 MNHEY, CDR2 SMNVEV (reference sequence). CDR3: CASNTYPPG.

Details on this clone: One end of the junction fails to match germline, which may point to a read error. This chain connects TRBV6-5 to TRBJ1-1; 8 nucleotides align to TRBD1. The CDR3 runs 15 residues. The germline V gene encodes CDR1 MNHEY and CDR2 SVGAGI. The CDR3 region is CASSSQRTGNAEAFF. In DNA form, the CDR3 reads TGTGCCAGCAGTTCCCAGAGGACAGGGAACGCTGAAGCTTTCTTT.

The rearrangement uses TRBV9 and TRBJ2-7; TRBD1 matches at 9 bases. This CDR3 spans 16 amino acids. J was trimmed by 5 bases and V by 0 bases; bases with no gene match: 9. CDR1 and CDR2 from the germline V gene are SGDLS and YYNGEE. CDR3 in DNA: TGTGCCAGCAGCGTAGAAGGAGGGACAGGGACAGACGAGCAGTACTTC. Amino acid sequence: CASSVEGGTGTDEQYF.

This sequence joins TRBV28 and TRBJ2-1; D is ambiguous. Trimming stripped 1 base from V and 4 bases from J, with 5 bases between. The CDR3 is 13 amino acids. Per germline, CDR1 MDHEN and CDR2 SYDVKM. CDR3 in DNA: TGTGCCAGCAGTTTATCGGTTTACAATGAGCAGTTCTTC. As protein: CASSLSVYNEQFF.

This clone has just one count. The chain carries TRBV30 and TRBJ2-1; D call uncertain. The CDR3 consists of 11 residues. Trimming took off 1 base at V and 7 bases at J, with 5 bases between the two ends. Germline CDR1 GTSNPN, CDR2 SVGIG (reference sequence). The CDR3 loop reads CAWSALNEQFF. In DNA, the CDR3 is TGTGCCTGGAGTGCTCTTAATGAGCAGTTCTTC.

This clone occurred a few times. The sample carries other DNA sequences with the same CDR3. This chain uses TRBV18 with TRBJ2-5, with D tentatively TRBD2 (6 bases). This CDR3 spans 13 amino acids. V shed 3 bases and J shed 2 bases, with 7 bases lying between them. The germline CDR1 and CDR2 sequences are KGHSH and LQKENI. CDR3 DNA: TGTGCCAGCTCACCGGGACTTCAAGAGACCCAGTACTTC. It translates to CASSPGLQETQYF.

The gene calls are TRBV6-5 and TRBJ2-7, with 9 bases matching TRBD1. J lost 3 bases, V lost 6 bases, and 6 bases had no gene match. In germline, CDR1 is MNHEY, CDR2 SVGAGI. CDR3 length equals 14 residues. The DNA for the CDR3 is TGTGCCAGCAGAACCTCGGACAGGGGCTACGAGCAGTACTTC. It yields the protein CASRTSDRGYEQYF.

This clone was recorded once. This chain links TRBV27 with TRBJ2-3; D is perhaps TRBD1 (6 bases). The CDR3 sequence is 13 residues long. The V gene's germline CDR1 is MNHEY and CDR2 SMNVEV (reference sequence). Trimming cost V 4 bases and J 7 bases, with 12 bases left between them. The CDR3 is CASSSTGQNTQYF. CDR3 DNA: TGTGCCAGCAGTTCCACGGGACAAAATACGCAGTATTTT.

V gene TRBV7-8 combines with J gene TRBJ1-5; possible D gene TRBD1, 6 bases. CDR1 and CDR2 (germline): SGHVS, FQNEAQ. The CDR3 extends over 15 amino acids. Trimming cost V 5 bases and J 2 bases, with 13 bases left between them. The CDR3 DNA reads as TGTGCCAGCAGCCACAACAGGGTGGGCAATCAGCCCCAGCATTTT. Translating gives CASSHNRVGNQPQHF.

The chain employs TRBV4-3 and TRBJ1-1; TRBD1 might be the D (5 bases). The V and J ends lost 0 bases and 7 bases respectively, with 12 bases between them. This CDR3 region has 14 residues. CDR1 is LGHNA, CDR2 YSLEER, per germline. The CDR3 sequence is CASSQDWGVLEAFF. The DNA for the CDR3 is TGCGCCAGCAGCCAAGATTGGGGGGTCCTTGAAGCTTTCTTT.

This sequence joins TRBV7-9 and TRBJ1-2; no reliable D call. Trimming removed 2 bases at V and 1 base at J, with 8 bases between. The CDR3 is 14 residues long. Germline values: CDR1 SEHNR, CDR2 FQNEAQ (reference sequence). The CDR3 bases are TGTGCCAGCAGCTTATTCCCAGTTAACTATGGCTACACCTTC. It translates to CASSLFPVNYGYTF.